The 23 T cell receptor beta chains reported below all come from one sample, sequenced in a study of T-cell reconstitution after alpha-beta-depleted transplantation in children. A TCRbeta library incorporating unique molecular identifiers was prepared. TCRdb analysed the PCR reads with MiXCR anew, one entry per CDR3 protein. The data show about 230,000 distinct CDR3 sequences, approximately 10% seen once. The source was PBMCs from the stem cell graft donor, collected from the stem cell graft. The receptors come from a human donor who donated a stem cell graft to a child with acute lymphoblastic leukemia.

This clonotype was found once. V and J are TRBV5-1 and TRBJ1-6; 12 nucleotides align to TRBD1. The length of the CDR3 is 15 residues. CDR1 is SGHRS and CDR2 is YFSETQ in the germline V gene. J gave up 7 bases and V 4 bases, and 3 bases lay outside the gene matches. The CDR3 coding sequence is TGCGCCAGCAGCGCGGGACAGGGGGCGAATTCACCCCTCCACTTT. This translates into CASSAGQGANSPLHF.

This chain links TRBV2 with TRBJ1-2; D is uncertain. There are 13 residues in the CDR3. The V end lost 3 bases, the J end lost 2 bases, and 7 bases lay between the germline ends. The germline V gene encodes CDR1 SNHLY and CDR2 FYNNEI. The CDR3 DNA reads TGTGCCAGCAGTGAGGCCCGAAACTATGGCTACACCTTC. Its translation is CASSEARNYGYTF.

There are many counts of this clonotype. The chain is built from TRBV12-3 or TRBV12-4 and TRBJ1-5; D might be TRBD1 (6 bases). Between the trimmed V and J ends, which lost 0 bases and 1 base, there was a span of 13 bases. The CDR3 runs to 17 residues. The CDR3 DNA is TGTGCCAGCAGTTTAGCCCGTGGGGGGGCCAGCAATCAGCCCCAGCATTTT. It codes for CASSLARGGASNQPQHF.

In this sample, this clonotype turned up many times. The rearrangement links TRBV3-1 to TRBJ2-3; perhaps TRBD1 as D (6 bases). Trimming stripped 0 bases from V and 1 base from J, with 8 bases between. Germline-derived CDR1 and CDR2 are LGHDT and YNNKEL (reference sequence). The CDR3 contains 15 residues. The CDR3 loop reads CASSQDTGRTDTQYF. In nucleotides, the CDR3 is TGTGCCAGCAGCCAAGATACAGGGCGCACAGATACGCAGTATTTT.

The chain has TRBV4-2 and TRBJ1-1, with D unclear. This CDR3 is built from 14 residues. Germline V gene sequence: CDR1 LGHNA, CDR2 YNFKEQ. V shed 0 bases and J shed 0 bases, with 5 bases lying between them. CDR3 amino acids: CASSQDTMNTEAFF. In nucleotides, the CDR3 is TGTGCCAGCAGCCAAGACACGATGAACACTGAAGCTTTCTTT.

The chain employs TRBV27 and TRBJ1-4; D remains ambiguous. The CDR3 consists of 13 residues. The germline V gene encodes CDR1 MNHEY and CDR2 SMNVEV (reference sequence). The V gene lost 11 bases and the J gene lost 2 bases, with 12 bases spanning the gap. The CDR3 DNA follows: TGTGCCCCCCCGGTAGTGACTAATGAAAAACTGTTTTTT. It is translated as CAPPVVTNEKLFF.

This clonotype was detected many times. V is TRBV18 and J is TRBJ1-5; 8 bases fit TRBD1. Germline V gives CDR1 KGHSH, CDR2 LQKENI. V gave up 3 bases and J gave up 3 bases; unmatched junction bases: 7. CDR3 size: 16 residues. The DNA of the CDR3 is TGTGCCAGCTCACCCTTTAGGACAGGGCTCAATCAGCCCCAGCATTTT. This gives the protein CASSPFRTGLNQPQHF.

This clonotype was seen more than once but under ten times. CDR3 residues: CASSGEGTGDYEQYF. DNA for the CDR3: TGTGCCAGCAGTGGGGAGGGAACAGGGGACTACGAGCAGTACTTC. The V gene is TRBV3-1, the J gene TRBJ2-7; perhaps D is TRBD1 or TRBD2 (7 bases each). This CDR3 comprises 15 residues. Germline V gene data show CDR1 as LGHDT and CDR2 as YNNKEL (reference sequence). Trimming removed 6 bases at V and 3 bases at J, with 18 bases between.

This clonotype showed up just a few times. The chain links TRBV19 to TRBJ2-2, with 11 bases that match TRBD1. V lost 7 bases, J lost 4 bases, and 5 bases stayed unmatched. The CDR3 spans 15 residues. Germline V gives CDR1 LNHDA, CDR2 SQIVND (reference sequence). The CDR3 sequence is CASNPGTGGTGELFF. Written as DNA, the CDR3 is TGTGCCAGTAACCCCGGGACAGGGGGCACCGGGGAGCTGTTTTTT.

This clonotype was counted a few times. The chain is built from TRBV12-3 or TRBV12-4 and TRBJ1-4; TRBD1 matches 7 bases. The CDR3 is 14 residues long. J lost 7 bases, V lost 6 bases, and 8 bases had no gene match. CDR3 sequence reads: CASRRIGGSEKLFF. Here the CDR3 DNA reads TGTGCCAGCAGGAGAATAGGGGGCAGTGAAAAACTGTTTTTT.

This clonotype was picked up many times. CDR3: CASSQDLRGAHHNEQFF. The CDR3, as DNA: TGCGCCAGCAGCCAAGATCTACGGGGGGCGCATCACAATGAGCAGTTCTTC. The rearrangement uses TRBV4-1 and TRBJ2-1, with D tentatively TRBD2 (7 bases). The CDR3 extends over 17 amino acids. V was cut by 0 bases and J by 5 bases, with 17 bases left in between. From germline, CDR1 is MGHRA and CDR2 YSYEKL.

This clonotype was found many times. This chain uses TRBV29-1 with TRBJ1-2, with TRBD1 identical over 8 bases. V lost 7 bases, J lost 4 bases, and 2 bases stayed unmatched. The CDR3 contains 11 residues. The germline V gene encodes CDR1 SQVTM and CDR2 ANQGSEA. The CDR3 DNA reads as TGCAGCGATGGACAGGGCTATGGCTACACCTTC. Protein sequence: CSDGQGYGYTF.

This clonotype was observed a few times. The chain employs TRBV20-1 and TRBJ2-7, with TRBD2 as a possible D gene (5 bases). CDR3 size: 13 residues. The germline CDR1 and CDR2 sequences are DFQATT and SNEGSKA (reference sequence). V shed 5 bases and J shed 3 bases, with 14 bases lying between them. CDR3 loop: CSALGPRGYEQYF. The DNA for the CDR3 is TGCAGTGCTCTCGGACCCCGGGGCTACGAGCAGTACTTC.

The chain uses TRBV6-1 and TRBJ1-5, with a possible D match to TRBD1 (6 bases). From germline, CDR1 is MNHNS and CDR2 SASEGT. Trimming removed 7 bases at V and 8 bases at J, with 15 bases between. This CDR3 contains 13 residues. This chain's CDR3 is CASTGTWREPQHF. CDR3 DNA sequence: TGTGCCAGCACAGGGACATGGCGGGAGCCCCAGCATTTT.

The chain couples TRBV9 to TRBJ2-1; perhaps TRBD2 as D (5 bases). The CDR3 contains 14 residues. Between the trimmed V and J ends, which lost 3 bases and 10 bases, there was a span of 17 bases. Germline V gene lookup returns CDR1 SGDLS and CDR2 YYNGEE. The CDR3 DNA follows: TGTGCCAGCAGCGCCCGAAAAGGGAGACAAGAGCAGTTCTTC. Translation gives CASSARKGRQEQFF.

The V and J genes are TRBV6-6 and TRBJ1-5, with no clear D. CDR3 length equals 12 residues. Germline values: CDR1 MNHNY, CDR2 SVGAGI (reference sequence). The germline V and J ends were trimmed by 3 bases and 5 bases, with 5 bases remaining between them. CDR3 residues: CASSYRDQPQHF. Here the CDR3 DNA reads TGTGCCAGCAGTTATAGGGATCAGCCCCAGCATTTT.

This clonotype was seen repeatedly, ten times or more. The J gene is TRBJ2-3, the V gene TRBV20-1; D not resolved. This CDR3 is built from 13 residues. V lost 5 bases and J 0 bases, leaving 9 bases between the germline ends. CDR1 is DFQATT and CDR2 is SNEGSKA in the germline V gene (reference sequence). CDR3 coding DNA: TGCAGTGCTCCCTCCCGGAGCACAGATACGCAGTATTTT. It codes for CSAPSRSTDTQYF.

This clonotype turned up a few times. The V call is TRBV6-1, the J call TRBJ2-1; 9 bases align to TRBD2. J lost 4 bases, V lost 7 bases, and 14 bases had no gene match. CDR3 size: 17 residues. Germline lookup yields CDR1 MNHNS and CDR2 SASEGT. CDR3 in DNA: TGTGCCAGCACCGGATTTTCGACTAGCGGATCTTACAATGAGCAGTTCTTC. It translates to CASTGFSTSGSYNEQFF.

This rearrangement joins TRBV11-2 to TRBJ2-3; 10 bases map to TRBD2. Germline CDR1 reads SGHAT; CDR2 reads FQNNGV. The J segment lost 4 bases and the V segment lost 3 bases, leaving 7 bases of the junction unmatched. This CDR3 comprises 16 residues. CDR3 coding DNA: TGTGCCAGCAGCTTCCAAAGCGGGGGGGCCCCAGATACGCAGTATTTT. It translates to CASSFQSGGAPDTQYF.

Only a few counts were recorded for this clonotype. V gene TRBV4-3 combines with J gene TRBJ2-1; either TRBD1 or TRBD2 may fit D (5 bases each). The CDR3 has 18 amino acids. Germline V gene data show CDR1 as LGHNA and CDR2 as YSLEER. Deletions cut 0 bases from V and 7 bases from J, with 22 bases between. DNA for the CDR3: TGCGCCAGCAGCCAAGATATGTGGGGGACCAGACTTCCTAATGAGCAGTTCTTC. Its translation is CASSQDMWGTRLPNEQFF.

This clonotype was observed a few times. The V gene is TRBV5-1, the J gene TRBJ2-7; 9 nucleotides agree with TRBD2. The ends lost 0 bases at V and 4 bases at J; junction bases unmatched: 5. From germline, CDR1 is SGHRS and CDR2 YFSETQ. The CDR3 length is 15 residues. CDR3 region: CASSLGGSGGYEQYF. The CDR3 bases are TGCGCCAGCAGCTTGGGAGGTAGCGGGGGTTACGAGCAGTACTTC.

The chain is built from TRBV27 and TRBJ2-6; 8 bases align to TRBD2. V gave up 7 bases and J gave up 11 bases; unmatched junction bases: 4. This CDR3 comprises 12 residues. CDR1 is MNHEY and CDR2 is SMNVEV in the germline V gene (reference sequence). The chain's CDR3 is CASTGGGDVLTF. CDR3 coding DNA: TGTGCCAGCACCGGGGGGGGCGACGTCCTGACTTTC.

This clonotype came up a few times. This chain uses TRBV6-5 with TRBJ1-1; D gene unclear. V shed 4 bases and J shed 5 bases, with 11 bases lying between them. Germline V gives CDR1 MNHEY, CDR2 SVGAGI. The CDR3 consists of 13 residues. The CDR3 spells CASSSGWYTEAFF. In nucleotides, the CDR3 is TGTGCCAGCAGTTCCGGGTGGTATACTGAAGCTTTCTTT.